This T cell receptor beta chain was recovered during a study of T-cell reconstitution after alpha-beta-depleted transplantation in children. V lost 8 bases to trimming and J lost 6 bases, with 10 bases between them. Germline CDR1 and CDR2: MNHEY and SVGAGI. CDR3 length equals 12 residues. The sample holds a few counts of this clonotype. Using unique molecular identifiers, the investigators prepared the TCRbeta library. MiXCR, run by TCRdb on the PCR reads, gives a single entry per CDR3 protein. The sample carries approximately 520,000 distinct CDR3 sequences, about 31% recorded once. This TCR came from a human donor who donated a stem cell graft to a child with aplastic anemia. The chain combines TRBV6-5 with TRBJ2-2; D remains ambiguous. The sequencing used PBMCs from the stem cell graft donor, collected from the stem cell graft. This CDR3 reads CASGLGAGELFF. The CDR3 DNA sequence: TGTGCCAGCGGATTGGGCGCCGGGGAGCTGTTTTTT.